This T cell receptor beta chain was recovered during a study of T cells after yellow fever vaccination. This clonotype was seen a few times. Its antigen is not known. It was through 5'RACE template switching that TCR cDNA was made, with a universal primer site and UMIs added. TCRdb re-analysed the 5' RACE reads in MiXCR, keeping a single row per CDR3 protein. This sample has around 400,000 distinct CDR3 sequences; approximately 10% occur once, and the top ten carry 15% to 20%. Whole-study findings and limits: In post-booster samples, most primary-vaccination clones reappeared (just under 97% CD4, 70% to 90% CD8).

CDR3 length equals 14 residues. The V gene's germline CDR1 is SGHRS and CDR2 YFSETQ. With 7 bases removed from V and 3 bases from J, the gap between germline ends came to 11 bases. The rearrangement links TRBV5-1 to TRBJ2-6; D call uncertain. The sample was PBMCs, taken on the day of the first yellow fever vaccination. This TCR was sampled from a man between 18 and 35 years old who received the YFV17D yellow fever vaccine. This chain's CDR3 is CASRKGFGANVLTF. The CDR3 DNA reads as TGCGCCAGCCGTAAGGGATTTGGGGCCAACGTCCTGACTTTC.